These 10 T cell receptor beta chains were all obtained from the same sample, sequenced in a study of blood T cell repertoires in COVID-19. Libraries were prepared by immunoSEQ multiplex PCR; TCRdb keeps only in-frame clonotypes and omits some of them. The profile shows about half a million clones, 70% to 90% of them singletons. The sequencing input was peripheral blood. The receptors were gathered from a human donor in a cohort sampled during active COVID-19.

This clone was seen a handful of times. The V and J genes are TRBV15 and TRBJ1-5; 8 bases map to TRBD1. The CDR3 is 15 residues long. Germline V lookup: CDR1 LNHNV, CDR2 YYDKDF (reference sequence). Trimming removed 3 bases from V and 9 bases from J; junction bases left unmatched: 10. The CDR3 region has the DNA TGTGCCACCAGCAGTTATTGGACAGGGATGCGGCCCCAGCATTTT. As protein: CATSSYWTGMRPQHF.

This chain joins TRBV7-2 and TRBJ2-7, with D maybe TRBD2 (6 bases). The CDR3 extends over 14 amino acids. From germline, CDR1 is SGHTA and CDR2 FQGNSA. Between the trimmed V and J ends, which lost 6 bases and 0 bases, there was a span of 12 bases. The CDR3 DNA is TGTGCCAGCAGGAGCGGGCCCAGCTCCTACGAGCAGTACTTC. Translating it yields CASRSGPSSYEQYF.

The genes are TRBV19 and TRBJ1-5; no reliable D call. Germline loops: CDR1 LNHDA, CDR2 SQIVND (reference sequence). V lost 5 bases and J lost 5, with 13 bases in between. The CDR3 extends over 14 amino acids. CDR3 loop: CASSPSRRDQPQHF. CDR3 DNA: TGTGCCAGTAGTCCCTCGAGGAGAGATCAGCCCCAGCATTTT.

This clone was recorded a few times. This specimen includes other DNA sequences encoding the same CDR3. This chain links TRBV5-1 with TRBJ2-7, with D perhaps matching TRBD2 (5 bases). Per germline, CDR1 SGHRS and CDR2 YFSETQ. This CDR3 region has 13 residues. V gave up 0 bases and J gave up 4 bases, with 8 bases separating them. CDR3 coding DNA: TGCGCCAGCAGCTTGGCGGGGAGATACGAGCAGTACTTC. Amino acids: CASSLAGRYEQYF.

This chain joins TRBV18 and TRBJ1-2; 8 bases map to TRBD1. CDR3 length: 17 residues. Trimming at V came to 6 bases and at J to 5 bases, leaving 17 bases not matched to a gene. Germline V gives CDR1 KGHSH, CDR2 LQKENI. The CDR3 coding sequence is TGTGCCAGCTCTATCCAACCCCCACAGGGGGGGATATATGGCTACACCTTC. Protein sequence: CASSIQPPQGGIYGYTF.

This chain connects TRBV6-5 to TRBJ1-2; 8 nucleotides line up with TRBD1. This CDR3 contains 14 residues. Trimming at V came to 6 bases and at J to 1 base, leaving 4 bases not matched to a gene. The germline CDR1 and CDR2 sequences are MNHEY and SVGAGI. In nucleotides, the CDR3 is TGTGCCAGCAGCACGGACAGGGTTAACTATGGCTACACCTTC. Protein product: CASSTDRVNYGYTF.

This CDR3 reads CSASGAPLLTYEQYF. CDR3 DNA: TGCAGTGCTAGTGGGGCCCCCCTCCTAACCTACGAGCAGTACTTC. The chain links TRBV20-1 to TRBJ2-7; TRBD1 is a possible D gene (5 bases). The germline V gene has CDR1 DFQATT and CDR2 SNEGSKA (reference sequence). This CDR3 spans 15 amino acids. Trimming stripped 3 bases from V and 2 bases from J, with 17 bases between.

This rearrangement joins TRBV30 to TRBJ1-2; TRBD1 might be the D (6 bases). Trimming removed 4 bases at V and 3 bases at J, with 15 bases between. Germline V gene data show CDR1 as GTSNPN and CDR2 as SVGIG (reference sequence). This CDR3 contains 14 residues. Written as DNA, the CDR3 is TGTGCCTGGACCACTCCGGGACACTACTATGGCTACACCTTC. Amino acids: CAWTTPGHYYGYTF.

Here the CDR3 reads CASSKFRTSGRIDEQFF. The DNA for the CDR3 is TGTGCCAGCAGCAAATTTAGGACTAGCGGGAGAATCGATGAGCAGTTCTTC. The chain recombines TRBV3-1 (or the pseudogene TRBV3-2) with TRBJ2-1; 13 positions match TRBD2. After removal of 5 bases from V and 8 bases from J, the junction contained 12 bases not matched to a gene. The CDR3 is 17 residues long. From germline, CDR1 is LGHDT and CDR2 YNNKEL (reference sequence).

The J gene is TRBJ1-2, the V gene TRBV7-9; D possibly corresponds to TRBD1 (5 bases). V was shortened by 5 bases and J by 10 bases, with 20 bases between the two germline ends. From germline, CDR1 is SEHNR and CDR2 FQNEAQ (reference sequence). The CDR3 extends over 14 amino acids. CDR3 sequence (DNA): TGTGCCAGCAGCCTCCAAACGGGGGTGTCTGACTACACCTTC. It yields the protein CASSLQTGVSDYTF. Full variable domain (outside the CDR3, taken from reference TRBV7-9 and TRBJ1-2): DTGVSQNPRHKITKRGQNVTFRCDPISEHNRLYWYRQTLGQGPEFLTYFQNEAQLEKSRLLSDRFSAERPKGSFSTLEIQRTEQGDSAMYLCASSLQTGVSDYTFGSGTRLTVV.